Shown below are 24 T cell receptor beta chains from a single sample sequenced in a study of cytomegalovirus exposure and HLA in healthy donors. PCR involved 60 Vbeta and 13 Jbeta primers. Assay: immunoSEQ multiplex PCR; the TCRdb copy retains only in-frame clones and omits some. This table has fewer than 200,000 clones, roughly 85% appearing once. The sequencing input was PBMCs. The origin of the receptors is a middle-aged man in good health and CMV-seropositive.

The chain combines TRBV28 with TRBJ2-1, with 13 bases identical to TRBD2. CDR3 length: 16 amino acids. With 8 bases clipped from V and 6 bases from J, the junction kept 10 bases outside the gene matches. Germline-derived CDR1 and CDR2 are MDHEN and SYDVKM. DNA for the CDR3: TGTGCCAGCGCAGCCGGACTAGCGGGAGATTTCAATGAGCAGTTCTTC. It specifies CASAAGLAGDFNEQFF.

This clone has a handful of counts. This chain links TRBV12-2 with TRBJ2-1; TRBD1 is the table's D call and was not checked against the DNA. TRBV12-2 is a pseudogene segment. CDR3 size: 12 residues. The CDR3 DNA reads as TGTGCAAGTCGTCACACCACCAATGAGCAGTTCTTC. Residues: CASRHTTNEQFF.

The chain employs TRBV7-2 and TRBJ2-7, with 14 bases lining up with TRBD2. CDR3 size: 15 residues. V dropped 4 bases and J dropped 6; count of bases not matched to a gene: 5. Germline V gene data show CDR1 as SGHTA and CDR2 as FQGNSA. The CDR3, as DNA: TGTGCCAGCAGCTCAACGGGACTAGCGGGGGTCGAGCAGTACTTC. Protein product: CASSSTGLAGVEQYF. The full variable domain, completed using reference TRBV7-2 and TRBJ2-7, is GAGVSQSPSNKVTEKGKDVELRCDPISGHTALYWYRQSLGQGLEFLIYFQGNSAPDKSGLPSDRFSAERTGGSVSTLTIQRTQQEDSAVYLCASSSTGLAGVEQYFGPGTRLTVT.

The chain's CDR3 is CASSLTGDGNEQFF. The CDR3 DNA reads TGTGCCAGCAGTTTAACAGGGGACGGCAATGAGCAGTTCTTC. This chain uses TRBV28 with TRBJ2-1; 7 bases fit TRBD1. Per the germline V gene, CDR1 is MDHEN and CDR2 is SYDVKM. Trimming at V came to 2 bases and at J to 6 bases, leaving 4 bases not matched to a gene. The CDR3 is 14 residues long. The full variable domain, in which reference TRBV28 and TRBJ2-1 provide the parts outside the CDR3, is DVKVTQSSRYLVKRTGEKVFLECVQDMDHENMFWYRQDPGLGLRLIYFSYDVKMKEKGDIPEGYSVSREKKERFSLILESASTNQTSMYLCASSLTGDGNEQFFGPGTRLTVL.

The chain joins TRBV19 to TRBJ2-5; 13 bases agree with TRBD2. The germline V gene encodes CDR1 LNHDA and CDR2 SQIVND (reference sequence). CDR3 length: 18 amino acids. V was pared by 5 bases and J by 2 bases, with 11 bases of the junction left unmatched. The CDR3 here is CASSPEKGGLAGQETQYF. As DNA, the CDR3 is TGTGCCAGTAGTCCCGAAAAAGGGGGACTAGCGGGACAAGAGACCCAGTACTTC.

This clone was detected a few times. The rearrangement links TRBV6-5 to TRBJ1-1, with TRBD1 as a possible D gene (5 bases). The V gene's germline CDR1 is MNHEY and CDR2 SVGAGI. The length of the CDR3 is 11 residues. Trimming stripped 1 base from V and 8 bases from J, with 5 bases between. The CDR3 DNA sequence: TGTGCCAGCAGTTACTGGACAGAAGCTTTCTTT. Its protein product is CASSYWTEAFF.

The chain couples TRBV5-1 to TRBJ1-1; maybe TRBD1 (6 bases). V was shortened by 0 bases and J by 5 bases, with 14 bases between the two germline ends. Germline lookup yields CDR1 SGHRS and CDR2 YFSETQ. The CDR3 is made up of 15 amino acids. CDR3 protein: CASSLGEGVRTEAFF. The CDR3 nucleotides are TGCGCCAGCAGCTTGGGGGAGGGGGTAAGAACTGAAGCTTTCTTT. Combining the CDR3 with reference TRBV5-1 and TRBJ1-1 gives the whole variable domain KAGVTQTPRYLIKTRGQQVTLSCSPISGHRSVSWYQQTPGQGLQFLFEYFSETQRNKGNFPGRFSGRQFSNSRSEMNVSTLELGDSALYLCASSLGEGVRTEAFFGQGTRLTVV.

The chain is built from TRBV19 and TRBJ2-6; weak D call: TRBD2 (5 bases). Trimming shortened V by 1 base and J by 4 bases, and 11 bases separated the two germline ends. The CDR3 is 16 amino acids. Per the germline V gene, CDR1 is LNHDA and CDR2 is SQIVND (reference sequence). CDR3: CASSIVPGRGANVLTF. The CDR3 coding sequence is TGTGCCAGTAGTATAGTGCCGGGGAGAGGGGCCAACGTCCTGACTTTC.

This clone was picked up a small number of times. A junction boundary mismatches the germline segment, possibly from a read error. The gene calls are TRBV7-3 and TRBJ2-6, with D perhaps matching TRBD1 (5 bases). This CDR3 has 17 residues. From germline, CDR1 is SGHTA and CDR2 FQGTGA. CDR3 DNA: TGTGCCAGCAGCTTACAGACGGTGATCTCTGGGGCCAACGGCCTGACTTTC. Its protein is CASSLQTVISGANGLTF.

The rearrangement uses TRBV7-9 and TRBJ2-7; 12 bases are shared with TRBD2. Trimming at V came to 1 base and at J to 3 bases, leaving 4 bases not matched to a gene. The CDR3 is 16 amino acids. CDR1 and CDR2 from the germline V gene are SEHNR and FQNEAQ (reference sequence). The chain's CDR3 is CASSLGLAGAGYEQYF. The CDR3 DNA reads TGTGCCAGCAGCTTAGGACTAGCGGGAGCCGGCTACGAGCAGTACTTC.

A note on this clone: In the same sample, other DNA sequences code for this CDR3. The J gene is TRBJ2-7, the V gene TRBV14; 11 bases fit TRBD2. The CDR3 totals 17 residues. Trimming cost V 0 bases and J 1 base; bases outside gene matches: 5. Germline lookup yields CDR1 SGHDN and CDR2 FVKESK. The CDR3 region has the DNA TGTGCCAGCAGCCAAGATCGAGGGACTAGCGGTTCCTACGAGCAGTACTTC. It encodes CASSQDRGTSGSYEQYF.

The sample holds one count of this clone. The J gene is TRBJ1-2, the V gene TRBV5-6; TRBD1 is a possible D gene (5 bases). The CDR3 spans 15 residues. V was trimmed by 3 bases and J by 4 bases, leaving 16 bases between them. Germline V gene lookup returns CDR1 SGHDT and CDR2 YYEEEE. The CDR3 DNA reads as TGTGCCAGCAGCTACAGGACCGACAGTGCCTATGGCTACACCTTC. Translation: CASSYRTDSAYGYTF.

V and J are TRBV27 and TRBJ2-1, with a possible D match to TRBD2 (5 bases). Per germline, CDR1 MNHEY and CDR2 SMNVEV (reference sequence). The CDR3 runs 15 residues. V lost 0 bases, J lost 1 base, and 7 bases lay in between. DNA of the CDR3: TGTGCCAGCAGTTTATCGCCGGGATCCTACAATGAGCAGTTCTTC. It encodes CASSLSPGSYNEQFF.

The CDR3 loop is CASSLSSPGGANVLTF. CDR3 nucleotide sequence: TGCGCCAGCAGCTTATCTTCCCCGGGGGGGGCCAACGTCCTGACTTTC. The rearrangement links TRBV5-1 to TRBJ2-6; a weak D match, TRBD2 (5 bases). Trimming took off 2 bases at V and 4 bases at J, with 13 bases between the two ends. Germline V gives CDR1 SGHRS, CDR2 YFSETQ. The CDR3 is 16 residues long.

The chain recombines TRBV7-6 with TRBJ2-5; 9 bases are shared with TRBD1. The ends lost 3 bases at V and 5 bases at J; junction bases unmatched: 7. The CDR3 sequence is 15 residues long. Per the germline V gene, CDR1 is SGHVS and CDR2 is FNYEAQ. In nucleotides, the CDR3 is TGTGCCAGCAGCTTTCAGGACAGGGGTAGCGAGACCCAGTACTTC. This sequence encodes CASSFQDRGSETQYF.

This clone was counted a single time. The rearrangement joins TRBV4-1 to TRBJ1-1; D is undetermined. Trimming stripped 4 bases from V and 0 bases from J, with 12 bases between. The germline gives CDR1 MGHRA, CDR2 YSYEKL. The CDR3 is 15 residues long. The CDR3 bases are TGCGCCAGCAGCCGCGGGCCGCTTATGAACACTGAAGCTTTCTTT. It translates to CASSRGPLMNTEAFF.

The CDR3 is CASSFSSGYEQYF. The DNA for the CDR3 is TGTGCCAGCAGTTTCTCTAGCGGCTACGAGCAGTACTTC. V is TRBV28 and J is TRBJ2-7, with 7 bases aligning to TRBD2. The junction had 2 bases not matched to a gene; V was cut back by 3 bases and J by 3 bases. The CDR3 has 13 amino acids. The germline V gene encodes CDR1 MDHEN and CDR2 SYDVKM.

The chain recombines TRBV28 with TRBJ1-2, with D perhaps TRBD1 (5 bases). Germline V lookup: CDR1 MDHEN, CDR2 SYDVKM. The CDR3 contains 17 residues. V was trimmed by 3 bases and J by 3 bases, leaving 20 bases between them. CDR3 sequence reads: CASSLWGVDRYYYGYTF. The CDR3 DNA reads as TGTGCCAGCAGTTTGTGGGGGGTGGATAGATATTACTATGGCTACACCTTC.

The CDR3, as DNA: TGTGCCAGTAGTCTTAGGACCGGGGCCGGGGAGCTGTTTTTT. Residues: CASSLRTGAGELFF. The chain carries TRBV19 and TRBJ2-2; TRBD2 might be the D (5 bases). Germline CDR1 is LNHDA and CDR2 is SQIVND (reference sequence). There are 14 residues in the CDR3. V was pared by 5 bases and J by 6 bases, with 13 bases between.

This clone was seen a single time. This chain uses TRBV11-2 with TRBJ2-7, with D possibly TRBD1 on 6 matching bases. Germline CDR1 is SGHAT and CDR2 is FQNNGV. The CDR3 is 15 amino acids. V was cut by 1 base and J by 0 bases, with 10 bases left in between. CDR3 in DNA: TGTGCCAGCAGCTTAGTTCAGGGGAGCTCCTACGAGCAGTACTTC. It yields the protein CASSLVQGSSYEQYF. Combining the CDR3 with reference TRBV11-2 and TRBJ2-7 gives the whole variable domain EAGVAQSPRYKIIEKRQSVAFWCNPISGHATLYWYQQILGQGPKLLIQFQNNGVVDDSQLPKDRFSAERLKGVDSTLKIQPAKLEDSAVYLCASSLVQGSSYEQYFGPGTRLTVT.

This sequence joins TRBV28 and TRBJ2-7, with 8 bases matching TRBD2. After removal of 6 bases from V and 0 bases from J, the junction contained 13 bases not matched to a gene. CDR1 is MDHEN, CDR2 SYDVKM, per germline. The CDR3 contains 17 residues. This CDR3 reads CASSRRSRTSLSYEQYF. The CDR3 DNA follows: TGTGCCAGCAGCCGAAGGAGTCGGACTAGCCTCTCCTACGAGCAGTACTTC.

The rearrangement links TRBV28 to TRBJ1-5, with 9 bases matching TRBD1. The V and J ends lost 4 bases and 7 bases, in that order; junction bases with no gene match: 11. The CDR3 is 16 residues long. Germline V gives CDR1 MDHEN, CDR2 SYDVKM. The CDR3 region has the DNA TGTGCCAGCAGTTCGACGCCGGGGACAGGGTCCCAGCCCCAGCATTTT. This encodes CASSSTPGTGSQPQHF.

The chain links TRBV15 to TRBJ2-7, with 10 bases identical to TRBD1. There are 15 residues in the CDR3. Germline assignment: CDR1 LNHNV and CDR2 YYDKDF (reference sequence). V lost 5 bases, J lost 6 bases, and 10 bases stayed unmatched. The CDR3 nucleotides are TGTGCCACCAGCCGCACCCCGGGACAGGGGATCGAGCAGTACTTC. Protein sequence: CATSRTPGQGIEQYF.

This clone was recorded only once. The chain employs TRBV30 and TRBJ2-2; TRBD2 aligns across 7 bases. V lost 0 bases and J lost 4; bases outside the gene matches: 5. The CDR3 runs 15 residues. Germline assignment: CDR1 GTSNPN and CDR2 SVGIG (reference sequence). CDR3 loop: CAWSVAGTTTGELFF. Written as DNA, the CDR3 is TGTGCCTGGAGTGTAGCCGGGACTACCACCGGGGAGCTGTTTTTT.